Sequencing of this T cell receptor (beta chain) was carried out in a study of blood T cells in healthy people across ages. This clonotype was seen ten or more times. CDR3 size: 14 residues. V was pared by 1 base and J by 1 base, with 7 bases between. Healthy Caucasian individuals from Russia aged about 6 to 90 were enrolled as donors. Isolation per sample recovered at least 6.5 million PBMCs. Samples each had at least 5.5 micrograms of total RNA extracted. Combining a sample-barcoded 5' primer with a J-beta primer mix, a second PCR ran for 7 to 11 cycles. One entry per CDR3 protein results from TCRdb running MiXCR on the 5' RACE reads. The table shows 1.8 million or so distinct CDR3 sequences, with 39% occurring only once.

The TCR sequence derives from a human donor in good health. The J gene is TRBJ2-5, the V gene TRBV12-3 or TRBV12-4; TRBD1 might be the D (6 bases). The sequenced sample was blood. CDR3 protein: CASSLVQGQETQYF. The CDR3 DNA follows: TGTGCCAGCAGTTTAGTACAGGGCCAAGAGACCCAGTACTTC.